Listed below are T cell receptor beta chains from one sample, sequenced in a study of vaccination and CD4 T cells after COVID-19. TCRdb reprocessed the PCR reads with MiXCR, giving one entry per CDR3 protein. The sample shows about 23,000 distinct CDR3 sequences, roughly 65% of them seen only once. These TCRs' antigens remain unknown. Sequenced material: CD4+ T cells from blood, cultured in vitro, taken after SARS-CoV-2 vaccination. The receptor set was obtained from a human donor who received a COVID-19 vaccine. The conserved cysteine and the conserved F or W are not part of the CDR3 here. For some rows the clone size is stated as once, few or many, or as a class when expanded; others skip it.

v_gene | abundance | CDR3aa
TRBV10-3 | . | AISTGTVNTEAF
TRBV7-2 | . | ASSLAGGGKGEAF
TRBV11-3 | . | ASSPGENVYGYT
TRBV27 | . | ASSLGTLTDTQY
TRBV20-1 | . | SAISAGGPGTQY
TRBV5-1 | few | ASSSNTNTEAF
TRBV6-5 | . | ASSYSPATNNSPLH
TRBV20-1 | . | SARIAAQETQY
TRBV24-1 | . | ATSDLPAGELF
TRBV15 | few | ATSRGPKPGLSYEQY
TRBV20-1 | . | SGRRVEDSYEQY
TRBV6-5 | . | ASSYEGGAGYGYT
TRBV2 | few | ASSPGQGAYGYT
TRBV4-2 | . | ASSQDPQLPLGTQY
TRBV7-2 | . | ASAIGRNTEAF
TRBV15 | . | ATNRGGETQY
TRBV5-4 | once | ASSLRAGGAYEQY
TRBV2 | . | ASSGRTARGSEQY
TRBV6-1 | . | ASHSRASNQPQH
TRBV6-1 | . | ASSALTGVSVGYT
TRBV19 | . | ASSRRGPGAEAF
TRBV20-1 | . | SARDDSYTEAF
TRBV11-3 | . | ASSRGGVEYEQY
TRBV14 | . | ASSQDQGTVYEQY
TRBV30 | few | AWSGGQGFYYGYT
TRBV10-2 | . | ASRDSVVGNQPQH
TRBV5-1 | . | ASSLVGQGAQGETQY
TRBV6-2/TRBV6-3 | . | ASSYRIGGYT
TRBV5-1 | . | ASSLFVGYGYT
TRBV19 | . | ASSGTEKGNTIY
TRBV2 | . | ASRVMGSLHQPQH
TRBV20-1 | . | SATPLAGGPNEQF
TRBV6-4 | . | ASSVDRAGNTIY
TRBV5-4 | . | ASSSVGLAGDTQY
TRBV25-1 | . | ASSESKRGPRGNTIY
TRBV20-1 | few | SARGAGDLYGYT
TRBV19 | . | ASRFQGGNQPQH
TRBV28 | . | ASSSPGARAF
TRBV20-1 | . | SAGEVTPTNEKLF
TRBV20-1 | . | SARGRLDEQY
TRBV11-3 | . | ASSLGTGAETQY